Described below is a single TCR beta chain sequence and its context. Treatment indicated: 19 received Ad26.COV2.S at low or high dose, single or two shots; 5 received placebo; per-sample allocation not given. Collection of the samples took place on day 63 after the first injection of vaccine or placebo. This CDR3 comprises 14 residues. Germline V gives CDR1 PRHDT, CDR2 FYEKMQ (reference sequence). The V end was cut by 5 bases, the J end by 6 bases, with 14 bases between. Only in-frame clones appear in the TCRdb table, and some are missing; sequencing was by immunoSEQ multiplex PCR. The sample yields about 680,000 clones, more than 70% seen once. The data were obtained in a study of Ad26.COV2.S vaccination and SARS-CoV-2 variants.

The V call is TRBV13, the J call TRBJ2-4, with a weak D call TRBD2 (5 bases). The TCR sequence derives from a person between 18 and 59 years old who received the Ad26.COV2.S COVID-19 vaccine or a placebo. The sample here was peripheral blood, taken in a trial of Ad26.COV2.S vaccine versus placebo. This chain's CDR3 is CASSRPSSRNIQYF. CDR3 DNA: TGTGCCAGCAGCCGCCCTAGCAGCCGAAACATTCAGTACTTC.